The 22 T cell receptor beta chains listed next were all sequenced from one sample in a study of shared clonotypes between healthy human individuals. Repertoires were generated with immunoSEQ multiplex PCR, while TCRdb's copy carries only in-frame clones and drops some. Of fewer than 2.5 million clones listed, over 85% were seen once; the top ten hold 0.36%. Input material: naive CD4+ T cells from PBMCs. The subset: CD45RA+ positively selected. All receptors come from a man younger than 35 in good health. Some clones in this sample may be carry-over from other donors' samples.

The chain employs TRBV27 and TRBJ2-2; the D gene is possibly TRBD2 (7 bases). Germline-derived CDR1 and CDR2 are MNHEY and SMNVEV (reference sequence). V was clipped by 10 bases and J by 2 bases, with 23 bases between them. The CDR3 loop spans 17 amino acids. The CDR3 region is CATRGGSGTTNTGELFF. In nucleotides, the CDR3 is TGTGCCACCCGAGGTGGGAGCGGGACAACAAACACCGGGGAGCTGTTTTTT.

The V gene is TRBV6-6, the J gene TRBJ2-2; D gene unclear. In germline, CDR1 is MNHNY, CDR2 SVGAGI (reference sequence). This CDR3 is 12 amino acids long. Trimming took off 10 bases at V and 0 bases at J, with 6 bases between the two ends. CDR3 residues: CAIGPNTGELFF. DNA for the CDR3: TGTGCCATCGGGCCGAACACCGGGGAGCTGTTTTTT.

Only a few counts were recorded for this clone. The chain links TRBV7-2 to TRBJ2-7; 10 nucleotides line up with TRBD1. The CDR3 spans 15 residues. Germline values: CDR1 SGHTA, CDR2 FQGNSA. V was pared by 1 base and J by 2 bases, with 2 bases of the junction left unmatched. As DNA, the CDR3 is TGTGCCAGCAGCTTAGGACAGGGGGCCCCCTACGAGCAGTACTTC. This gives the protein CASSLGQGAPYEQYF.

The rearrangement links TRBV30 to TRBJ2-6; 7 nucleotides line up with TRBD1. The CDR3 totals 15 residues. Germline V CDR1 and CDR2: GTSNPN, SVGIG (reference sequence). The V segment lost 1 base and the J segment 4 bases; nucleotides outside the gene matches: 4. CDR3 nucleotide sequence: TGTGCCTGGAGTGCCAGGGGGTCGGGGGCCAACGTCCTGACTTTC. It translates to CAWSARGSGANVLTF.

J is TRBJ2-1 and V is TRBV5-1; TRBD2 agrees at 10 bases. The CDR3 runs 20 residues. The germline V gene encodes CDR1 SGHRS and CDR2 YFSETQ. After removal of 3 bases from V and 0 bases from J, the junction contained 15 bases not matched to a gene. DNA for the CDR3: TGCGCCAGCAGCTCCAGCGGGGGGGGCGACCTTAAAAGCTCCTACAATGAGCAGTTCTTC. Translation gives CASSSSGGGDLKSSYNEQFF.

The rearrangement links TRBV4-3 to TRBJ1-2; 8 positions match TRBD1. Germline V gives CDR1 LGHNA, CDR2 YSLEER. Germline trimming cut 1 base from V and 7 bases from J; bases unmatched to any gene: 11. This CDR3 has 16 amino acids. CDR3 loop: CASSQARTGLRFGYTF. The CDR3, as DNA: TGCGCCAGCAGCCAAGCTCGGACAGGGTTGAGGTTTGGCTACACCTTC.

The chain has TRBV2 and TRBJ2-5; 12 nucleotides match TRBD2. CDR3 length equals 15 residues. Germline lookup yields CDR1 SNHLY and CDR2 FYNNEI. J lost 7 bases, V lost 6 bases, and 9 bases had no gene match. The DNA for the CDR3 is TGTGCCAGCAGGACTAGCGGGGGCCCCCAGGGGACCCAGTACTTC. This encodes CASRTSGGPQGTQYF. Full variable domain (rest looked up from reference TRBV2 and TRBJ2-5): EPEVTQTPSHQVTQMGQEVILRCVPISNHLYFYWYRQILGQKVEFLVSFYNNEISEKSEIFDDQFSVERPDGSNFTLKIRSTKLEDSAMYFCASRTSGGPQGTQYFGPGTRLLVL.

The chain uses TRBV5-1 and TRBJ2-1, with 8 bases lining up with TRBD2. The length of the CDR3 is 16 residues. Trimming took 3 bases from V and 0 from J; bases not matched to a gene: 5. Germline CDR1 and CDR2: SGHRS and YFSETQ. CDR3 residues: CASSSPTSGSYNEQFF. CDR3 bases: TGCGCCAGCAGCTCACCTACTAGCGGCTCCTACAATGAGCAGTTCTTC.

This clone was seen once. This CDR3 is CASSPFGPSFSSGANVLTF. Written as DNA, the CDR3 is TGTGCCAGCTCACCTTTCGGGCCTTCCTTCAGCTCTGGGGCCAACGTCCTGACTTTC. The chain couples TRBV18 to TRBJ2-6; D remains ambiguous. V was pared by 3 bases and J by 0 bases, with 18 bases between. This CDR3 has 19 amino acids. CDR1 is KGHSH and CDR2 is LQKENI in the germline V gene. Based on the CDR3 plus reference TRBV18 and TRBJ2-6, the full variable domain is NAGVMQNPRHLVRRRGQEARLRCSPMKGHSHVYWYRQLPEEGLKFMVYLQKENIIDESGMPKERFSAEFPKEGPSILRIQQVVRGDSAAYFCASSPFGPSFSSGANVLTFGAGSRLTVL.

For the CDR3, the DNA is TGTGCCAGCAGTCCTATACCCCCGGGACAGAGCTCCTACGAGCAGTACTTC. This translates into CASSPIPPGQSSYEQYF. This chain joins TRBV27 and TRBJ2-7; 7 bases align to TRBD1. The germline CDR1 and CDR2 sequences are MNHEY and SMNVEV (reference sequence). Losses at the gene ends were 5 bases for V and 0 bases for J; bases not matched to a gene: 13. This CDR3 contains 17 residues.

V usage is TRBV19 and J usage is TRBJ2-1; 8 bases fit TRBD2. J was trimmed by 9 bases and V by 6 bases; bases with no gene match: 16. Germline CDR1 reads LNHDA; CDR2 reads SQIVND (reference sequence). The CDR3 loop spans 16 amino acids. Here the CDR3 reads CASRLTGTRMYGEQFF. Here the CDR3 DNA reads TGTGCCAGTAGGTTGACCGGGACTAGAATGTATGGTGAGCAGTTCTTC.

Note on this clone: Other DNA sequences of this sample code for an identical CDR3. The rearrangement joins TRBV7-8 to TRBJ2-7; D might be TRBD2 (5 bases). The CDR3 contains 15 residues. V lost 1 base and J lost 1, with 11 bases in between. Germline V lookup: CDR1 SGHVS, CDR2 FQNEAQ. The CDR3 spells CASSLVGGGSYEQYF. The CDR3 bases are TGTGCCAGCAGCTTAGTTGGCGGAGGTTCCTACGAGCAGTACTTC.

The chain couples TRBV6-5 to TRBJ1-1; D gene unclear. Germline lookup yields CDR1 MNHEY and CDR2 SVGAGI. V was trimmed by 5 bases and J by 7 bases, leaving 8 bases between them. CDR3 length: 11 amino acids. CDR3 DNA: TGTGCCAGCAGTGAATACGGTGAAGCTTTCTTT. Residues: CASSEYGEAFF.

On this clone: The sample holds other DNA sequences that translate to the same CDR3. The V gene is TRBV28, the J gene TRBJ1-1, with D possibly being TRBD1 (5 bases). CDR1 MDHEN and CDR2 SYDVKM come from the germline V gene. CDR3 length equals 14 residues. V was trimmed by 7 bases and J by 4 bases, leaving 16 bases between them. For the CDR3, the DNA is TGTGCCAGCACCGGCTACGGGGGTGGCACTGAAGCTTTCTTT. Translated, it gives CASTGYGGGTEAFF. Supplemented by reference TRBV28 and TRBJ1-1, the full variable domain reads DVKVTQSSRYLVKRTGEKVFLECVQDMDHENMFWYRQDPGLGLRLIYFSYDVKMKEKGDIPEGYSVSREKKERFSLILESASTNQTSMYLCASTGYGGGTEAFFGQGTRLTVV.

Comment on this clone: Other nucleotide sequences in the sample specify the same CDR3. The chain combines TRBV4-1 with TRBJ2-1; 9 positions match TRBD1. The CDR3 is 14 residues long. The junction had 1 base not matched to a gene; V was cut back by 4 bases and J by 3 bases. Germline CDR1 reads MGHRA; CDR2 reads YSYEKL. In DNA, the CDR3 is TGCGCCAGCAGCCGGGGACAGGGCTACAATGAGCAGTTCTTC. This gives the protein CASSRGQGYNEQFF.

V gene TRBV9 combines with J gene TRBJ2-7; 10 nucleotides line up with TRBD2. Germline lookup yields CDR1 SGDLS and CDR2 YYNGEE. After removal of 2 bases from V and 6 bases from J, the junction contained 11 bases not matched to a gene. The CDR3 covers 16 residues. The CDR3 nucleotides are TGTGCCAGCAGCGTTACTAGCGGGATAAGGGCGGGCGAGCAGTACTTC. It yields the protein CASSVTSGIRAGEQYF.

The V call is TRBV7-3, the J call TRBJ2-5; 9 nucleotides agree with TRBD2. The ends lost 5 bases at V and 1 base at J; junction bases unmatched: 5. CDR1 is SGHTA and CDR2 is FQGTGA in the germline V gene. The CDR3 has 15 amino acids. CDR3 bases: TGTGCCAGCAGCCGCGGGACTAGCACCCAAGAGACCCAGTACTTC. Encoded protein: CASSRGTSTQETQYF.

The chain couples TRBV27 to TRBJ1-1; 7 bases are a match to TRBD1. The germline V gene encodes CDR1 MNHEY and CDR2 SMNVEV (reference sequence). Trimming cost V 8 bases and J 8 bases; bases outside gene matches: 2. The CDR3 totals 10 residues. Here the CDR3 DNA reads TGTGCCAGCGGACAGGCAGAAGCTTTCTTT. It is translated as CASGQAEAFF.

The V gene is TRBV5-4, the J gene TRBJ2-5; TRBD2 might be the D (7 bases). The DNA end is more similar to TRBJ2-7, so the J call may be wrong. The CDR3 runs 16 residues. Germline V gene lookup returns CDR1 SGHNT and CDR2 YYREEE (reference sequence). CDR3 DNA: TGTGCCAGCAGCCGAGGTCAAGGCGGGGGCCCCTACGAGCAGTACTTC. This translates into CASSRGQGGGPYEQYF.

This clone has only one observation. The chain combines TRBV29-1 with TRBJ2-5, with D uncertain. This CDR3 comprises 13 residues. Germline CDR1 reads SQVTM; CDR2 reads ANQGSEA. Trimming removed 3 bases at V and 6 bases at J, with 14 bases between. CDR3 coding DNA: TGCAGCGTTGAGAACGCGGACCGGCAGACCCAGTACTTC. It translates to CSVENADRQTQYF.

The chain links TRBV5-1 to TRBJ2-7, with 7 bases fitting TRBD2. Germline assignment: CDR1 SGHRS and CDR2 YFSETQ. CDR3 size: 14 residues. Trimming cost V 6 bases and J 1 base; bases outside gene matches: 7. The CDR3 DNA reads as TGCGCCAGCACCCGCGGGAGCCAATCCTACGAGCAGTACTTC. Protein sequence: CASTRGSQSYEQYF.

The V gene is TRBV27, the J gene TRBJ1-2, with D uncertain. Germline V gene data show CDR1 as MNHEY and CDR2 as SMNVEV (reference sequence). Trimming left V 0 bases short and J 2 bases short, with 7 bases between. This CDR3 comprises 14 residues. CDR3 coding DNA: TGTGCCAGCAGTTTATCCTCCAGGAACTATGGCTACACCTTC. Residues: CASSLSSRNYGYTF.